A single sample is the source of the 25 T cell receptor beta chains below, sequenced in a study of cytomegalovirus exposure and HLA in healthy donors. Amplification used 60 Vbeta primers and 13 Jbeta primers. Profiling relied on immunoSEQ multiplex PCR, and the TCRdb table lists in-frame clones only, not all of them. The sample yields about 150,000 clones, roughly four fifths seen once. Sequenced material: PBMCs. Every receptor here comes from a man aged 25 to 40 in good health and CMV-seronegative.

The chain joins TRBV27 to TRBJ2-7; the match to TRBD2 covers 12 bases. Unmatched junction bases numbered 3, after V lost 0 bases and J lost 0 bases. This CDR3 is built from 17 residues. Germline-derived CDR1 and CDR2 are MNHEY and SMNVEV (reference sequence). The DNA for the CDR3 is TGTGCCAGCAGTTTATCGGGACTAGCGGGCCACTCCTACGAGCAGTACTTC. This sequence encodes CASSLSGLAGHSYEQYF.

The rearrangement links TRBV6-1 to TRBJ1-2; TRBD1 is a possible D gene (6 bases). The CDR3 runs 13 residues. V lost 8 bases and J lost 2, with 12 bases in between. The germline gives CDR1 MNHNS, CDR2 SASEGT. This CDR3 is CASLGGRNYGYTF. CDR3 nucleotide sequence: TGTGCCAGCTTAGGGGGTCGGAACTATGGCTACACCTTC.

This rearrangement joins TRBV5-1 to TRBJ2-1; 7 bases line up with TRBD1. The length of the CDR3 is 15 residues. Trimming took 5 bases from V and 0 from J; bases not matched to a gene: 5. Germline V gene lookup returns CDR1 SGHRS and CDR2 YFSETQ. CDR3 amino acids: CASRTTGVSYNEQFF. The CDR3 DNA is TGCGCCAGCAGGACAACAGGGGTCTCCTACAATGAGCAGTTCTTC.

This clone has a single count. The chain links TRBV7-2 to TRBJ2-3; the D is unclear. This CDR3 comprises 14 residues. Germline CDR1 SGHTA, CDR2 FQGNSA. Trimming removed 1 base at V and 3 bases at J, with 8 bases between. The CDR3: CASSLGDVTDTQYF. CDR3 bases: TGTGCCAGCAGCTTAGGAGATGTGACAGATACGCAGTATTTT.

The chain joins TRBV7-9 to TRBJ1-2; the match to TRBD1 covers 8 bases. Germline V gene sequence: CDR1 SEHNR, CDR2 FQNEAQ (reference sequence). V was clipped by 3 bases and J by 6 bases; unmatched bases: 12. The CDR3 has 16 residues. CDR3 protein: CASSFSGQGLFDGYTF. DNA of the CDR3: TGTGCCAGCAGCTTTAGCGGACAGGGCTTATTCGATGGCTACACCTTC.

Only one count was recorded for this clone. The chain combines TRBV14 with TRBJ2-7, with D maybe TRBD1 (6 bases). This CDR3 is built from 14 residues. CDR1 is SGHDN, CDR2 FVKESK, per germline. The V gene lost 5 bases and the J gene lost 4 bases, with 15 bases spanning the gap. Here the CDR3 reads CASSIYRVRYEQYF. CDR3 nucleotides: TGTGCCAGCAGCATATACAGGGTCCGATACGAGCAGTACTTC.

The rearrangement joins TRBV29-1 to TRBJ2-4, with D unclear. The CDR3 length is 12 residues. The ends were cut back, 2 bases at V and 8 bases at J, with 10 bases in the middle. Germline V gives CDR1 SQVTM, CDR2 ANQGSEA. The DNA of the CDR3 is TGCAGCGTTGAATCTCCTGAGGACATTCAGTACTTC. This codes for CSVESPEDIQYF.

In the case of this clone: The sample has other DNA sequences that encode this CDR3 too. This rearrangement joins TRBV13 to TRBJ1-1, with D unclear. Germline-derived CDR1 and CDR2 are PRHDT and FYEKMQ (reference sequence). Trimming cost V 1 base and J 4 bases, with 7 bases left between them. The CDR3 spans 13 residues. Here the CDR3 reads CASSLERGTEAFF. CDR3 DNA: TGTGCCAGCAGCTTAGAGCGGGGCACTGAAGCTTTCTTT.

This clone has a handful of counts. The chain links TRBV23-1 to TRBJ2-2, with 10 bases that match TRBD1. TRBV23-1 is recorded as an ORF, its role being uncertain. The CDR3 runs 18 residues. The junction had 14 bases not matched to a gene; V was cut back by 7 bases and J by 3 bases. The CDR3 nucleotides read TGCGCCAGCATCCCTGGACAGGGGGGTGAGGATGACACCGGGGAGCTGTTTTTT. Protein product: CASIPGQGGEDDTGELFF.

This chain links TRBV9 with TRBJ2-4; 11 bases line up with TRBD1. Trimming at V came to 4 bases and at J to 8 bases, leaving 8 bases not matched to a gene. Germline CDR1 SGDLS, CDR2 YYNGEE. The CDR3 is made up of 15 amino acids. The CDR3 spells CASSPGTGGRDIQYF. Here the CDR3 DNA reads TGTGCCAGCAGCCCCGGGACAGGGGGGAGAGACATTCAGTACTTC.

The rearrangement uses TRBV28 and TRBJ2-5, with D possibly TRBD1 on 6 matching bases. CDR3 size: 13 residues. The ends were cut back, 7 bases at V and 6 bases at J, with 15 bases in the middle. Per germline, CDR1 MDHEN and CDR2 SYDVKM. This chain's CDR3 is CASILQGSKTQYF. DNA of the CDR3: TGTGCCAGCATTCTACAGGGTTCGAAGACCCAGTACTTC.

CDR3 DNA sequence: TGTGCCAGCAGTGCGGCTAGCGGACACAATGAGCAGTTCTTC. Its translation is CASSAASGHNEQFF. The chain is built from TRBV28 and TRBJ2-1; 7 positions match TRBD2. The CDR3 contains 14 residues. With V trimmed by 5 bases and J by 5 bases, 6 bases remained unmatched. Germline lookup yields CDR1 MDHEN and CDR2 SYDVKM.

The V call is TRBV9, the J call TRBJ2-3, with TRBD2 matching 10 bases. CDR1 is SGDLS, CDR2 YYNGEE, per germline. V lost 2 bases to trimming and J lost 4 bases; unmatched junction nucleotides: 4. The CDR3 totals 15 residues. CDR3 amino acids: CASSVWLAGADTQYF. CDR3 DNA: TGTGCCAGCAGCGTTTGGCTAGCGGGAGCAGATACGCAGTATTTT.

This rearrangement joins TRBV9 to TRBJ1-2; 9 bases align to TRBD1. Germline V gives CDR1 SGDLS, CDR2 YYNGEE. V lost 0 bases to trimming and J lost 2 bases; unmatched junction nucleotides: 2. This CDR3 is 15 amino acids long. CDR3 in DNA: TGTGCCAGCAGCGTAGCGGGGACAGGGAACTATGGCTACACCTTC. It is translated as CASSVAGTGNYGYTF.

The chain is built from TRBV9 and TRBJ1-4, with D possibly TRBD1 on 5 matching bases. The V end was cut by 9 bases, the J end by 7 bases, with 19 bases between. This CDR3 has 14 residues. The germline V gene has CDR1 SGDLS and CDR2 YYNGEE. The CDR3 region is CATHPEGLGEKLFF. The CDR3, as DNA: TGTGCCACACACCCGGAGGGGTTGGGTGAAAAACTGTTTTTT.

J is TRBJ2-5 and V is TRBV13; 12 nucleotides align to TRBD2. Per germline, CDR1 PRHDT and CDR2 FYEKMQ (reference sequence). The length of the CDR3 is 19 residues. After removal of 2 bases from V and 3 bases from J, the junction contained 13 bases not matched to a gene. CDR3 in amino acids: CASSLYSASGRAWKETQYF. DNA for the CDR3: TGTGCCAGCAGCTTATATTCGGCTAGCGGGAGGGCTTGGAAAGAGACCCAGTACTTC.

The rearrangement links TRBV2 to TRBJ1-6, with D unresolved. The CDR3 has 15 amino acids. Trimming left V 7 bases short and J 0 bases short, with 10 bases between. Germline-derived CDR1 and CDR2 are SNHLY and FYNNEI. CDR3 in amino acids: CASIRSSSYNSPLHF. CDR3 DNA sequence: TGTGCCAGCATTCGGTCGAGCTCCTATAATTCACCCCTCCACTTT.

The rearrangement joins TRBV6-1 to TRBJ2-1; D possibly corresponds to TRBD2 (5 bases). CDR1 is MNHNS, CDR2 SASEGT, per germline. CDR3 length: 16 amino acids. V lost 3 bases and J lost 4, with 16 bases in between. The CDR3 protein is CASSEDLVNGYNEQFF. The CDR3 DNA is TGTGCCAGCAGTGAGGACTTGGTCAACGGGTACAATGAGCAGTTCTTC.

CDR3 in amino acids: CASPPGLAGITDTQYF. CDR3 sequence (DNA): TGTGCCAGCCCCCCGGGACTAGCGGGGATCACAGATACGCAGTATTTT. The chain is built from TRBV28 and TRBJ2-3; 13 positions match TRBD2. Per the germline V gene, CDR1 is MDHEN and CDR2 is SYDVKM. After removal of 8 bases from V and 2 bases from J, the junction contained 7 bases not matched to a gene. The CDR3 length is 16 residues.

This chain links TRBV6-6 with TRBJ2-2; no reliable D call. Germline CDR1 reads MNHNY; CDR2 reads SVGAGI (reference sequence). The CDR3 length is 12 residues. Deletions cut 6 bases from V and 6 bases from J, with 8 bases between. The CDR3 region has the DNA TGTGCCAGCAGCAGAAAACCCGGGGAGCTGTTTTTT. Residues: CASSRKPGELFF.

V usage is TRBV28 and J usage is TRBJ1-1; 9 bases fit TRBD1. CDR1 MDHEN and CDR2 SYDVKM come from the germline V gene. V lost 3 bases to trimming and J lost 11 bases; unmatched junction nucleotides: 7. The CDR3 has 13 amino acids. CDR3 amino acids: CASSFTGGLTAFF. The CDR3 nucleotides are TGTGCCAGCAGTTTTACAGGGGGCTTAACGGCTTTCTTT.

CDR3: CASSDPGQSYEQYF. The CDR3 nucleotides read TGTGCCAGCAGTGACCCGGGACAGTCCTACGAGCAGTACTTC. This chain connects TRBV2 to TRBJ2-7; 7 bases line up with TRBD1. CDR1 SNHLY and CDR2 FYNNEI come from the germline V gene. This CDR3 comprises 14 residues. The V segment lost 3 bases and the J segment 1 base; nucleotides outside the gene matches: 3. The full variable domain, in which reference TRBV2 and TRBJ2-7 provide the parts outside the CDR3, is EPEVTQTPSHQVTQMGQEVILRCVPISNHLYFYWYRQILGQKVEFLVSFYNNEISEKSEIFDDQFSVERPDGSNFTLKIRSTKLEDSAMYFCASSDPGQSYEQYFGPGTRLTVT.

V usage is TRBV2 and J usage is TRBJ2-7; D remains unclear. This CDR3 has 11 amino acids. V was pared by 4 bases and J by 5 bases, with 6 bases between. Germline V CDR1 and CDR2: SNHLY, FYNNEI. DNA for the CDR3: TGTGCCAGCAGTGCGGTGCACGAGCAGTACTTC. Translated, it gives CASSAVHEQYF.

CDR3 sequence: CASARGGTHSEQFF. The CDR3 DNA follows: TGTGCCAGCGCTCGGGGCGGGACCCATTCTGAGCAGTTCTTC. J is TRBJ2-1 and V is TRBV9; D is perhaps TRBD2 (6 bases). V was cut by 7 bases and J by 9 bases, with 20 bases left in between. CDR1 and CDR2 (germline): SGDLS, YYNGEE. The CDR3 runs 14 residues. Filled out from reference TRBV9 and TRBJ2-1, the complete variable domain reads DSGVTQTPKHLITATGQRVTLRCSPRSGDLSVYWYQQSLDQGLQFLIQYYNGEERAKGNILERFSAQQFPDLHSELNLSSLELGDSALYFCASARGGTHSEQFFGPGTRLTVL.

The chain has TRBV2 and TRBJ1-5; 9 bases line up with TRBD1. Germline CDR1 is SNHLY and CDR2 is FYNNEI. V gave up 6 bases and J gave up 6 bases; unmatched junction bases: 6. The CDR3 loop spans 14 amino acids. CDR3 loop: CASSLQGAAQPQHF. CDR3 bases: TGTGCCAGCAGCTTACAGGGGGCAGCTCAGCCCCAGCATTTT.